This TCR beta chain appears in the sequencing data of a study of T cell repertoires in cytomegalovirus infection. TCRdb re-called the reads through MiXCR, storing one row per CDR3 protein. The sample lists some 590,000 distinct CDR3 sequences, about 39% occurring once. As concerns this clonotype: Antigen: not known.

The CDR3 length is 15 residues. Germline CDR1 is LGHNT and CDR2 is FRNRAP. V trimming: 4 bases; J trimming: 5 bases; junction bases outside the gene matches: 11. J is TRBJ2-7 and V is TRBV12-5, with 7 bases fitting TRBD1. The sequence derives from a human donor in good health (CMV status not recorded). Some clones in this sample may be carry-over from other donors' samples. The sequences come from cultured PBMCs, collected from culture after CMV antigen stimulation. CDR3 loop: CASGSDRRGSNEQYF. CDR3 DNA: TGTGCTAGTGGTTCGGACCGCAGGGGGTCTAACGAGCAGTACTTC.